This entry is about one T cell receptor beta chain. Its antigen is as yet unknown. Reverse transcription of roughly 0.45 to 1 ug RNA was performed with random hexamers. immunoSEQ multiplex PCR amplified TCR beta CDR3 across 54 Vbeta, 13 Jbeta. Using its own MiXCR run on the immunoSEQ multiplex PCR reads, TCRdb lists one record per CDR3 protein. Of 200,000 to 300,000 distinct CDR3 sequences listed, almost 97% are singletons. This specimen comes from a study of CD8 T cells in Susac syndrome. Study outcomes and limitations: In Susac patients, clonal expansion was not detected in CD4+ cells.

Unmatched junction bases numbered 7, after V lost 5 bases and J lost 4 bases. The CDR3 has 14 amino acids. Germline CDR1 and CDR2: DFQATT and SNEGSKA (reference sequence). CD8+ and CD4+ T cells from blood underwent TCR beta sequencing, which was carried out in a high-throughput format. This clonotype originated in a human donor with Susac syndrome. The V call is TRBV20-1, the J call TRBJ2-3, with TRBD2 matching over 9 bases. The source material was CD4+ T cells from PBMCs. The CDR3: CSAVAGAGPDTQYF. CDR3 DNA sequence: TGCAGTGCTGTAGCGGGAGCCGGGCCAGATACGCAGTATTTT.